This T cell receptor (beta chain) was recorded in a study of Tregs in tolerant kidney transplant recipients. Repertoires were generated with immunoSEQ multiplex PCR, while TCRdb's copy carries only in-frame clones and drops some. The table records about 240,000 clones, around 81% of them present only once. The receptor was derived from a human donor in good health. The sample was CD4+ T cells from blood.

As DNA, the CDR3 is TGTGCCACCAGCAGATTGGGGACTAGCGGCCTGGGCACAGATACGCAGTATTTT. Its protein product is CATSRLGTSGLGTDTQYF. The chain carries TRBV15 and TRBJ2-3; 11 bases align to TRBD2. Germline assignment: CDR1 LNHNV and CDR2 YYDKDF (reference sequence). CDR3 length: 18 residues. Trimming cost V 2 bases and J 1 base; bases outside gene matches: 8.